This T cell receptor (beta chain) comes out of a study of cytomegalovirus exposure and HLA in healthy donors. Study information: Of around 410 genotyped donors, about 81% grouped in the Caucasian-associated ancestry cluster.

The study's findings and limits: For most TCR sequences rarity was the rule, although some public TCRs occurred in many donors. A later analysis, which compared TCR beta chains of equal frequency, found the HLA-associated ones more clonally expanded.

The study ran its PCR with 60 Vbeta and 13 Jbeta primers. Only in-frame clones appear in the TCRdb table, and some are missing; sequencing was by immunoSEQ multiplex PCR. The table records tens of thousands of clones, approximately 70% of them present only once. The length of the CDR3 is 10 residues. Looked up from germline, CDR1 is MNHEY and CDR2 is SVGAGI. V shed 5 bases and J shed 13 bases, with 12 bases lying between them. This clone was observed a few times. Its antigen is not known. There were likely unrecorded immune exposures, though donors were nominally healthy when sampled. The specimen sequenced was PBMCs. This TCR derives from a male donor in good health and CMV-seropositive. The chain links TRBV6-5 to TRBJ2-7, with D tentatively TRBD1 (5 bases). In DNA, the CDR3 is TGTGCCAGCAGTGAAAGAGACAGTTACTTC. Translation: CASSERDSYF.